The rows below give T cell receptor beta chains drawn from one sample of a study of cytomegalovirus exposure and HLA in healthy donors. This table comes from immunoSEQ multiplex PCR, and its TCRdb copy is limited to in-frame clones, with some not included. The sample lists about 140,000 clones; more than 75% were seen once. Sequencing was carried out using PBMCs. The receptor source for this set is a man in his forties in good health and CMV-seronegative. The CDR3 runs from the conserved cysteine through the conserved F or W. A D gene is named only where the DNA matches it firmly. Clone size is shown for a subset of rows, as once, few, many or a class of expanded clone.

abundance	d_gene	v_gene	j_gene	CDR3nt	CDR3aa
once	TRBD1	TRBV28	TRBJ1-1	TGTGCCAGCAGTTCGGACAGGGGATACAACACTGAAGCTTTCTTT	CASSSDRGYNTEAFF
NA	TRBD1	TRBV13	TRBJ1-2	TGTGCCAGCAGCTCCCGGGACAGGGACTTCTTAGGGAATGGCTACACCTTC	CASSSRDRDFLGNGYTF
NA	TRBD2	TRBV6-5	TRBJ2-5	TGTGCCAGCACCCCGGGGGGAGGGGCCCAAGAGACCCAGTACTTC	CASTPGGGAQETQYF
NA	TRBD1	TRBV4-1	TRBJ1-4	TGCGCCAGCAGCCAAGCTAGGGGGCCGACTAATGAAAAACTGTTTTTT	CASSQARGPTNEKLFF
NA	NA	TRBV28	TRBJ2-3	TGTGCCAGCAATCGCAGGGAATTTCACACAGATACGCAGTATTTT	CASNRREFHTDTQYF
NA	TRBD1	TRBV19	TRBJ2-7	TGTGCCAGTAGTATTTGGGACAGTTCCTACGAGCAGTACTTC	CASSIWDSSYEQYF
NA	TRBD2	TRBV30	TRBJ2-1	TGTGCCTGGATCCCCCCAGGACTAGCGGGAGGAGCCCCGGACAATGAGCAGTTCTTC	CAWIPPGLAGGAPDNEQFF
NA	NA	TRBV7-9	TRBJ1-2	TGTGCCAGCAGCTCCCCGGAGGGCTACACCTTC	CASSSPEGYTF
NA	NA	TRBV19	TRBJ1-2	TGTGCCAGTAGTTCTTCAGGGTCAGCCTTAAACTATGGCTACACCTTC	CASSSSGSALNYGYTF
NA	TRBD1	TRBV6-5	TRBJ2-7	TGTGCCAGCAGTTACTCAGGACAGGGGGCCTACGAGCAGTACTTC	CASSYSGQGAYEQYF
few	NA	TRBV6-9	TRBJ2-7	TGTGCCAGCAGTTATGCGGGATACGAGCAGTACTTC	CASSYAGYEQYF
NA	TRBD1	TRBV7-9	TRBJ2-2	TGTTCCAGCAGCTTCCTAGGGGGCCCCGGCGACTGGGACGGGGAGCTGTTTTTT	CSSSFLGGPGDWDGELFF
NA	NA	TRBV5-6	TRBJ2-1	TGTGCCAGCAGCGGGACCGGGACTGGATCCTACAATGAGCAGTTCTTC	CASSGTGTGSYNEQFF
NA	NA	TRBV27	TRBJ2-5	TGTGCCAGCAGGCCGGGAATACCCCAAGAGACCCAGTACTTC	CASRPGIPQETQYF
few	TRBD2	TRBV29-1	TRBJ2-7	TGCAGCGTTCCCGGGACTAGCGGGGGCTCCTACGAGCAGTACTTC	CSVPGTSGGSYEQYF
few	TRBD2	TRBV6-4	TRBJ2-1	TGTGCCAGCAGTGAGACAGCGGGAGGGGCCAATGAGCAGTTCTTC	CASSETAGGANEQFF
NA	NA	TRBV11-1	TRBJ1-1	TGTGCCAGCAGCTTAAAATCAGATACTGAAGCTTTCTTT	CASSLKSDTEAFF
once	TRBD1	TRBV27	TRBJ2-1	TGTGCCAGCAGTTTAACTCTCGGACAGGCAACTACGCCGTTTGATAATGAGCAGTTCTTC	CASSLTLGQATTPFDNEQFF
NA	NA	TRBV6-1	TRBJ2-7	TGTGCCAGCAGTGAATGGAGGGGATCGTCCTACGAGCAGTACTTC	CASSEWRGSSYEQYF
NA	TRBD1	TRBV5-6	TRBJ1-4	TGTGCCAGCAGCCCAGGGACAGGCGTTAATGAAAAACTGTTTTTT	CASSPGTGVNEKLFF
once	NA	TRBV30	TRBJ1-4	TGTGCCTGGAGTGTACTCAGGACAGCCAATGAAAAACTGTTTTTT	CAWSVLRTANEKLFF
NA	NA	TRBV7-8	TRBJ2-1	TGTGCCAGCAGCTTAGGGTTAGGGGTGGATGAGCAGTTCTTC	CASSLGLGVDEQFF
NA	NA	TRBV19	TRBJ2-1	TGTGCCAGTAGTATAGCGGGAGTCTACAATGAGCAGTTCTTC	CASSIAGVYNEQFF
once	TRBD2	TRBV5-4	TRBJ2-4	TGTGCCAGCAGCTCGCCCCCTGGGGGAGGGCGATTGAACATTCAGTACTTC	CASSSPPGGGRLNIQYF
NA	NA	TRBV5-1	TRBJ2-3	TGCGCCAGCAGCTTGGACGACCGGGGAGATACGCAGTATTTT	CASSLDDRGDTQYF
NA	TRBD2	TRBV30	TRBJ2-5	TGTGCCTGGAGTTCCAAAGGGGCGGGGGGCTGGGAGACCCAGTACTTC	CAWSSKGAGGWETQYF